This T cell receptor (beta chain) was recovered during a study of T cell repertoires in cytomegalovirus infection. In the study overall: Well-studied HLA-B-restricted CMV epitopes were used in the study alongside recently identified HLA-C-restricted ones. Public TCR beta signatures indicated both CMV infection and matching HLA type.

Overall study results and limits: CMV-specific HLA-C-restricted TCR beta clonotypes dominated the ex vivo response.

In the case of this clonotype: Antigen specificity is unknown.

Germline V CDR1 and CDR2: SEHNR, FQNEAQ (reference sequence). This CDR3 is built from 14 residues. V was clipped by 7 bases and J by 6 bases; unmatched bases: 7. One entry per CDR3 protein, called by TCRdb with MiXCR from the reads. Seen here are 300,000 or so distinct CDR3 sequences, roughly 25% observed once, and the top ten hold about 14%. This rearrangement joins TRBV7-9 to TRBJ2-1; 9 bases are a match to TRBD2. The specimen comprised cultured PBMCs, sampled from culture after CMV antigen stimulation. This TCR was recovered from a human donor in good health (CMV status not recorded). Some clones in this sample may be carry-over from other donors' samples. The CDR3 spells CASNVAAGGNEQFF. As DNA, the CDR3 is TGTGCCAGCAATGTGGCAGCGGGGGGCAATGAGCAGTTCTTC.